These T cell receptor beta chains were read from a single sample in a study of OX40 agonist ivuxolimab in advanced cancers. The repertoire was sequenced with immunoSEQ multiplex PCR; TCRdb's copy has only in-frame clones and lacks some. The sample holds approximately 100,000 clones, about 83% seen once. The sequencing here drew on CD4+ or CD8+ T cells sorted from blood, taken in a trial of the OX40 agonist ivuxolimab. Receptors originate from an adult with an advanced solid tumor such as melanoma, head and neck, liver or kidney cancer. Both conserved end residues are part of each CDR3. D genes are given only for firm matches. Size is stated for part of the rows, as once, few or many counts, or as a class when the clone is expanded.

J gene | D gene | V gene | clone size | CDR3 DNA | CDR3 protein
TRBJ1-4 | . | TRBV7-8 | . | TGTGCCAGCACCCCGGAGGAAATTAATGAAAAACTGTTTTTT | CASTPEEINEKLFF
TRBJ1-3 | . | TRBV18 | . | TGTGCCAGCTCACGAGACTCTGGAAACACCATATATTTT | CASSRDSGNTIYF
TRBJ2-3 | TRBD1 | TRBV5-1 | few | TGCGCCAGCAGCCCCGAGACAGGGAGTAGCACAGATACGCAGTATTTT | CASSPETGSSTDTQYF
TRBJ1-2 | . | TRBV20-1 | . | TGCAGTACGGGGAACTATGGCTACACCTTC | CSTGNYGYTF
TRBJ2-2 | . | TRBV14 | . | TGTGCCAGCAGCCAAGTCGAGGTCACCGGGGAGCTGTTTTTT | CASSQVEVTGELFF
TRBJ1-6 | . | TRBV6-5 | . | TGTGCCAGCAGTTACCCCGGGGGACGGTTACCCCTCCACTTT | CASSYPGGRLPLHF
TRBJ2-3 | . | TRBV7-2 | . | TGTGCCAGCAGCTTAGTCGCGAATCAGGGATCGGGCACAGATACGCAGTATTTT | CASSLVANQGSGTDTQYF
TRBJ1-2 | TRBD1 | TRBV7-3 | . | TGTGCCAGCAGCCCGGGACAGGGTACCAACTATGGCTACACCTTC | CASSPGQGTNYGYTF
TRBJ2-5 | . | TRBV15 | . | TGTGCCACCAGCTCCGAGGGGTGGGAGACCCAGTACTTC | CATSSEGWETQYF
TRBJ2-3 | . | TRBV7-3 | . | TGTGCCAGCAGCTACGATCGTGATACGCAGTATTTT | CASSYDRDTQYF
TRBJ1-5 | . | TRBV19 | . | TGTGCCAGTAGTAAGGGGAATCAGCCCCAGCATTTT | CASSKGNQPQHF
TRBJ2-7 | . | TRBV6-6 | . | TGTGCCAGCAGGCCCCCGGGACAACGGCTCGAGCAGTACTTC | CASRPPGQRLEQYF
TRBJ1-6 | TRBD1 | TRBV5-1 | once | TGCGCCAGCAGCTTGGTCCCAGGGGGAGATAATTCACCCCTCCACTTT | CASSLVPGGDNSPLHF
TRBJ2-2 | . | TRBV28 | . | TGTGCCAGCAGCCCCCGGACGAACGGGGAGCTGTTTTTT | CASSPRTNGELFF
TRBJ2-4 | TRBD1 | TRBV13 | . | TGTGCCAGCAGGAGGACAGGGAACAAAAACATTCAGTACTTC | CASRRTGNKNIQYF
TRBJ2-7 | TRBD1 | TRBV5-1 | . | TGCGCCAGCAGCAGGGACAGCCTAACCTACGAGCAGTACTTC | CASSRDSLTYEQYF
TRBJ2-2 | TRBD2 | TRBV27 | . | TGTGCCAGCAGCAGGGACTACTCCGCGGCCGGGGAGCTGTTTTTT | CASSRDYSAAGELFF
TRBJ1-1 | TRBD1 | TRBV7-9 | . | TGTGCCAGCAGCATGGGACAGCAGAACACTGAAGCTTTCTTT | CASSMGQQNTEAFF
TRBJ1-2 | . | TRBV20-1 | . | TGCAGTGCTCCCGTGGACTATGGCTACACCTTC | CSAPVDYGYTF
TRBJ1-6 | . | TRBV10-3 | . | TGTGCCATCAGTGAGCGCGGAGAGGACTCACCCCTCCACTTT | CAISERGEDSPLHF
TRBJ2-1 | . | TRBV5-6 | . | TGTGCCAGCAGCTTGGCGGTCTACAATGAGCAGTTCTTC | CASSLAVYNEQFF
TRBJ1-4 | . | TRBV6-1 | . | TGTGCCAGCAGTAACGACCCCTCCGGTAATGAAAAACTGTTTTTT | CASSNDPSGNEKLFF
TRBJ1-1 | . | TRBV7-3 | . | TGTGCCAGCAGCTTCAGCATGAACACTGAAGCTTTCTTT | CASSFSMNTEAFF
TRBJ1-5 | TRBD1 | TRBV18 | few | TGTGCCAGCTCTTCGACAGGGTTTCAGCCCCAGCATTTT | CASSSTGFQPQHF
TRBJ1-6 | . | TRBV28 | . | TGTGCCAGCAGTTTGATGGGAAGCTGGGATAATTCACCCCTCCACTTT | CASSLMGSWDNSPLHF
TRBJ2-4 | . | TRBV5-4 | once | TGTGCCAGCAGGGCTAGCAGGGGCGCAGACATTCAGTACTTC | CASRASRGADIQYF
TRBJ1-1 | . | TRBV6-1 | . | TGTGCCAGCAGTGACTCCGGACAGCTGGAGGAAGCTTTCTTT | CASSDSGQLEEAFF
TRBJ1-1 | TRBD1 | TRBV15 | . | TGTGCCACCAGCAGAACTTTTCCCGGGACAGGGGTGTCTGAAGCTTTCTTT | CATSRTFPGTGVSEAFF
TRBJ2-7 | . | TRBV6-1 | few | TGTGCCAGCAGTGACGGCATTGAGTTCTCATACGAGCAGTACTTC | CASSDGIEFSYEQYF
TRBJ1-2 | . | TRBV29-1 | . | TGCAGCGTTGTCCCCAGGGTTAACTATGGCTACACCTTC | CSVVPRVNYGYTF
TRBJ1-1 | TRBD1 | TRBV10-3 | . | TGTGCCATCAGACCAGGACAGGGCGGAACTGAAGCTTTCTTT | CAIRPGQGGTEAFF
TRBJ1-2 | . | TRBV4-1 | . | TGCGCCAGCAGCCAAGATCCCACCGGGACATTCACCTACACCTTC | CASSQDPTGTFTYTF
TRBJ2-1 | TRBD1 | TRBV18 | . | TGTGCCAGCTCACCCCAGGGGGCCATAAACAATGAGCAGTTCTTC | CASSPQGAINNEQFF
TRBJ2-7 | . | TRBV7-9 | . | TGTGCCAGCAGCCCAAGGGACGGTAGCCCCTACGAGCAGTACTTC | CASSPRDGSPYEQYF
TRBJ1-6 | . | TRBV4-1 | . | TGCGCCAGCAGCCAACTTCGGACAGATCTTAATTCACCCCTCCACTTT | CASSQLRTDLNSPLHF
TRBJ1-2 | . | TRBV7-3 | few | TGTGCCAGCAGCCCGAGTCCGGGGGACCGCTATGGCTACACCTTC | CASSPSPGDRYGYTF
TRBJ1-1 | . | TRBV5-1 | . | TGCGCCAGCAGCCGGATAGTGATCGGTGTGAACACTGAAGCTTTCTTT | CASSRIVIGVNTEAFF
TRBJ1-2 | . | TRBV2 | once | TGTGCCAGCAGTGAAAGTTGGGGCAACTATGGCTACACCTTC | CASSESWGNYGYTF
TRBJ1-3 | . | TRBV10-3 | . | TGTGCCATCAGTCAGGACGGAAACTCTGGAAACACCATATATTTT | CAISQDGNSGNTIYF
TRBJ1-2 | . | TRBV29-1 | . | TGCAGCGTTGAACCGGCAGGGGTCTATGGCTACACCTTC | CSVEPAGVYGYTF
TRBJ2-7 | . | TRBV28 | . | TGTGCCAGCAGTTTATGGGACCTCCCCTACGAGCAGTACTTC | CASSLWDLPYEQYF
TRBJ1-2 | TRBD1 | TRBV4-1 | . | TGCGCCAGCAGCCATCTACCGGGACAGGGATACAATGGCTACACCTTC | CASSHLPGQGYNGYTF
TRBJ2-3 | . | TRBV9 | . | TGTGCCAGCAGCGGACAGACGACGCAGTATTTT | CASSGQTTQYF
TRBJ2-3 | . | TRBV2 | once | TGTGCCACCACTAGGGAAAAGACAGATACGCAGTATTTT | CATTREKTDTQYF
TRBJ1-1 | . | TRBV5-1 | . | TGCGCCAGCAGCTTACAGGGATCGGTGGACACTGAAGCTTTCTTT | CASSLQGSVDTEAFF
TRBJ1-1 | . | TRBV5-4 | . | TGTGCCAGCAGCTTAAAATGGAACACTGAAGCTTTCTTT | CASSLKWNTEAFF